This T cell receptor (beta chain) was observed in a study of T cell responses to AZD1222 COVID-19 vaccine. Turning to the study itself: Analyses pooled second doses at about 4 or about 12 weeks.

Sequencing used immunoSEQ multiplex PCR; TCRdb keeps in-frame clones, though not all of them. The sample lists some 130,000 clones, approximately 90% seen once, with about 2% in the top ten. For this clone: Its antigen is not known.

With 6 bases removed from V and 2 bases from J, the gap between germline ends came to 10 bases. CDR3 size: 13 residues. Per the germline V gene, CDR1 is SNHLY and CDR2 is FYNNEI. Study-level results: Spike regions recognized by vaccine-associated CD4 TCRs spanned the protein, led by 160-218 and 743-854. Within unmutated variant regions lay the reported targets of nearly half of spike-specific TCRs. Repertoires were sampled only after the peak T cell response.

The material sequenced was peripheral blood, taken on day 0 of AZD1222 vaccination. The chain combines TRBV2 with TRBJ1-1; D possibly corresponds to TRBD1 (5 bases). This receptor was taken from an adult in good health. CDR3 region: CASRQETNTEAFF. Here the CDR3 DNA reads TGTGCCAGCAGACAGGAAACAAACACTGAAGCTTTCTTT.